Each of the 14 T cell receptor beta chains below was sequenced from the same sample in a study of molecular identifiers for immune sequencing clone quantification. One entry per CDR3 protein results from TCRdb running MiXCR on the PCR reads. In the table there are about half a million distinct CDR3 sequences, around 23% of which are singletons. Sequences were obtained from naive CD8+ T cells from blood, with Jurkat cell RNA spiked in. Subset denoted: FACS-sorted CD8+CD4-CCR7+CD45RA+ naive T cells. Receptors originate from a human donor in good health. Some libraries in this study had Jurkat cell RNA spiked in.

V gene TRBV29-1 combines with J gene TRBJ2-7; tentatively, D is TRBD1 (5 bases). V lost 4 bases and J lost 3, with 10 bases in between. The germline CDR1 and CDR2 sequences are SQVTM and ANQGSEA. The CDR3 runs 12 residues. CDR3: CSVAQGGYEQYF. The CDR3 nucleotides read TGCAGCGTTGCTCAGGGTGGCTACGAGCAGTACTTC.

This clonotype appeared a single time. A much larger clone lies a single base off, so this may be a read error. The chain is built from TRBV12-3 or TRBV12-4 and TRBJ2-3; D might be TRBD2 (6 bases). The CDR3 spans 14 residues. The CDR3 nucleotides read TGTGCCAGCAGCTCTGGACCGGGGGTGGATACGCCGTATTTT. This gives the protein CASSSGPGVDTPYF.

This sequence joins TRBV6-5 and TRBJ1-1, with D unresolved. The CDR3 totals 11 residues. Germline V lookup: CDR1 MNHEY, CDR2 SVGAGI. V lost 7 bases, J lost 9 bases, and 12 bases lay in between. Written as DNA, the CDR3 is TGTGCCAGCACCCACCGGGCCCAAGCTTTCTTT. Translation: CASTHRAQAFF.

The table lists this clonotype with a few counts. The chain combines TRBV10-2 with TRBJ2-7, with no clear D. V was pared by 4 bases and J by 0 bases, with 7 bases between. CDR3 length: 13 residues. In germline, CDR1 is WSHSY, CDR2 SAAADI. The DNA for the CDR3 is TGCGCCAGCAGTGGTTGGGGCTCCTACGAGCAGTACTTC. Translating gives CASSGWGSYEQYF.

Points on this clonotype: The junction and the germline gene differ at one end; a read error may be behind it. This sequence joins TRBV24-1 and TRBJ2-1; D could derive from TRBD1 or TRBD2 (5 bases each). There are 14 residues in the CDR3. From germline, CDR1 is KGHDR and CDR2 SFDVKD. CDR3 in amino acids: CATSEVGEYNAQFF. Here the CDR3 DNA reads TGTGCCACCAGTGAGGTGGGGGAGTACAATGCGCAGTTCTTC.

This clonotype was counted at least ten times. V is TRBV12-5 and J is TRBJ2-3; 8 nucleotides match TRBD2. The CDR3 is made up of 16 amino acids. After removal of 5 bases from V and 5 bases from J, the junction contained 12 bases not matched to a gene. The germline gives CDR1 LGHNT, CDR2 FRNRAP. The CDR3 reads CASGPMTGGQEDTQYF. The CDR3 bases are TGTGCTAGTGGTCCCATGACGGGGGGGCAGGAAGATACGCAGTATTTT.

This clonotype appeared many times. The chain is built from TRBV27 and TRBJ2-1; 11 bases are shared with TRBD2. The germline V gene has CDR1 MNHEY and CDR2 SMNVEV (reference sequence). V was clipped by 5 bases and J by 6 bases; unmatched bases: 6. This CDR3 has 15 residues. The CDR3 loop reads CASSPLAGGVNEQFF. The CDR3 coding sequence is TGTGCCAGCAGTCCTCTAGCGGGGGGAGTCAATGAGCAGTTCTTC.

This chain links TRBV7-6 with TRBJ2-3; D gene ambiguous. CDR3 length: 13 residues. Germline CDR1 SGHVS, CDR2 FNYEAQ. Trimming stripped 5 bases from V and 3 bases from J, with 9 bases between. Written as DNA, the CDR3 is TGTGCCAGCAGCCCGAGAAAAACAGATACGCAGTATTTT. It is translated as CASSPRKTDTQYF.

About this clonotype itself: The junction departs from germline at one end; a sequencing error may be responsible. The rearrangement uses TRBV6-5 and TRBJ2-3, with D perhaps matching TRBD2 (5 bases). Germline V gene lookup returns CDR1 MNHEY and CDR2 SVGAGI. The CDR3 is 15 amino acids. The CDR3 DNA is TGTGCCAGCAGTCCCCGGCATTCTAGCACAGATGCGCAGTATTTT. Protein: CASSPRHSSTDAQYF.

The V gene is TRBV19, the J gene TRBJ2-2; 10 bases match TRBD2. The germline gives CDR1 LNHDA, CDR2 SQIVND (reference sequence). J lost 4 bases, V lost 4 bases, and 9 bases had no gene match. There are 17 residues in the CDR3. The CDR3 sequence: CASSNTGLAESTGELFF. CDR3 sequence (DNA): TGTGCCAGTAGTAACACAGGACTAGCGGAGAGCACCGGGGAGCTGTTTTTT.

The chain links TRBV20-1 to TRBJ2-5; TRBD2 matches at 8 bases. Losses at the gene ends were 2 bases for V and 3 bases for J; bases not matched to a gene: 29. Germline assignment: CDR1 DFQATT and CDR2 SNEGSKA (reference sequence). The CDR3 spans 22 residues. The CDR3 DNA is TGCAGTGCTAGATGGGTGATTCTTGGGACTAGGAAGACGATAGGTCGTGAAGAGACCCAGTACTTC. Protein: CSARWVILGTRKTIGREETQYF.

This clonotype was observed at least ten times. V and J are TRBV6-5 and TRBJ2-5; no firm D call. The germline V and J ends were trimmed by 6 bases and 0 bases, with 11 bases remaining between them. Germline V lookup: CDR1 MNHEY, CDR2 SVGAGI. The CDR3 loop spans 14 amino acids. CDR3 loop: CASSPKGHQETQYF. CDR3 coding DNA: TGTGCCAGCAGCCCGAAAGGGCACCAAGAGACCCAGTACTTC.

V usage is TRBV27 and J usage is TRBJ1-5; D is unresolved. V was pared by 5 bases and J by 2 bases, with 13 bases between. The CDR3 length is 15 residues. In germline, CDR1 is MNHEY, CDR2 SMNVEV (reference sequence). The CDR3 coding sequence is TGTGCCAGCAGTCCGGGCCCCGCAGGCAATCAGCCCCAGCATTTT. Protein product: CASSPGPAGNQPQHF.

This clonotype has a count of ten or more. In DNA form, the CDR3 reads TGCGCCAGCAGCCAAGATCGAGGGGCCCTGGTTGCTGAAGCTTTCTTT. Its translation is CASSQDRGALVAEAFF. This chain links TRBV4-3 with TRBJ1-1; TRBD1 is a possible D gene (5 bases). The CDR3 length is 16 residues. CDR1 is LGHNA and CDR2 is YSLEER in the germline V gene. Trimming removed 0 bases from V and 6 bases from J, with 17 bases in between.